This TCR beta chain is drawn from a study of glioma-infiltrating T cells (dated by TCRdb to about 2016). Some background on the complete study: TCR alpha- and beta-chain repertoires were sequenced from glioma tissue, non-neoplastic brain tissue and matched peripheral blood mononuclear cells. To gauge divergence between tissue and blood T-cell populations, every tissue-infiltrating repertoire was compared against the peripheral blood repertoire from the same patient. The paired cohort was made up of three low-grade glioma patients, several primary glioblastoma patients and three non-glioma patients who contributed non-neoplastic brain tissue.

Points the paper makes about the study in general: VJ-independent divergence between tissue and blood was found to be below expectation in non-neoplastic patients but above expectation in all gliomas, particularly low-grade gliomas. Only a very small number of CDR3 sequences turned up in both tissue and blood, a result put down to high CDR3 diversity combined with limited sampling. The group comparisons were based on small numbers of patients: three non-neoplastic, three low-grade glioma and fewer than ten glioblastoma patients.

Spanning cysteine to phenylalanine, the CDR3 consists of 16 amino acids. Only the CDR3 part of the read is kept: 48 bases, read in frame from the first base. In the germline V gene, CDR1 corresponds to MNHEY and CDR2 to SVGEGT. TCR alpha and beta CDR3 regions were amplified with the iRepertoire nested amplicon-rescue multiplex PCR (arm-PCR) platform from RNA. For one-step reverse transcription and amplification, roughly 90-450 ng of tissue mRNA or PBMC total RNA was used as input. Following bead purification, Illumina adapters were added by a secondary multiplex PCR, and the libraries were gel-purified between 200 and 400 bp. The libraries contained internal 6-nucleotide barcodes that were used for demultiplexing. The libraries were sequenced on an Illumina MiSeq using 2x220 or 2x250 nucleotide paired-end reads. Per the original workflow: FLASH 1.2.11 was used to merge paired reads, and BWA-MEM then aligned the reads to the GRCh37 human genome before TRA and TRB reads were extracted. V and J assignment used an IMGT-derived reference of cassette sequences and CDR3 motifs that included pseudogenes. Reads were translated in three frames, and productive CDR3s were defined as those with a C...FGXG motif and no stop codons. A clonotype was defined as a unique combination of a V-J cassette pair and a CDR3 amino acid sequence. Filtering of reads was based on Hamming distance, with the threshold set by the sequence error rate of each sample in mapped regions. TCRdb reanalyzed the raw reads on its own, using fastp at Q25 for trimming and MiXCR for clone calling, and kept in-frame beta chains. Merged by CDR3 protein, the rows form single entries marked with the most common genes and DNA. V and J calls and clone size were set by TCRdb, not the authors. The sample contains about 93,000 distinct CDR3 sequences, about 37% of them found a single time. The top ten clonotypes cover 35% to 40% of the sample.

With respect to this clonotype: Its antigen remains undetermined. A read error may produce the germline difference seen at one junction end.

The rearranged chain carries TRBV6-2 or TRBV6-3 and TRBJ2-6; a weak D assignment points to TRBD1 (5 bases agree). The origin of this receptor is a human donor with low-grade glioma or glioblastoma, undergoing nonglioma brain surgery, or in good health (not recorded which). The material sequenced was glioma tissue, nonneoplastic brain tissue, or PBMCs (not recorded which). CDR3 sequence: CACSSVGQPGANVMTF. The nucleotide sequence reads TGTGCCTGCAGTTCCGTGGGGCAACCTGGGGCCAACGTCATGACTTTC.